The next 27 T cell receptor beta chains were all read from a single sample in a study of cytomegalovirus exposure and HLA in healthy donors. A multiplex PCR was run with 60 Vbeta primers and 13 Jbeta primers. Measured with immunoSEQ multiplex PCR; TCRdb has only the in-frame clones, and not every one. The table has around 160,000 clones, approximately 88% seen once. Sequencing input: PBMCs. The receptors derive from a woman between 18 and 30 years old in good health and CMV-seronegative.

This clone turned up a few times. This sequence joins TRBV4-3 and TRBJ1-4, with TRBD1 identical over 7 bases. From germline, CDR1 is LGHNA and CDR2 YSLEER. With 0 bases clipped from V and 6 bases from J, the junction kept 7 bases outside the gene matches. The CDR3 spans 16 residues. The CDR3 sequence is CASSQDLEGADEKLFF. CDR3 bases: TGCGCCAGCAGCCAAGATCTGGAGGGGGCAGATGAAAAACTGTTTTTT.

The rearrangement uses TRBV15 and TRBJ1-2, with D perhaps matching TRBD1 (5 bases). Per the germline V gene, CDR1 is LNHNV and CDR2 is YYDKDF (reference sequence). The CDR3 sequence is 15 residues long. Trimming removed 2 bases at V and 8 bases at J, with 18 bases between. The DNA of the CDR3 is TGTGCCACCAGCAGACCCCAGGGCGGAGTGTACGGCTACACCTTC. Encoded protein: CATSRPQGGVYGYTF.

This clone occurred a few times. This may arise from a read error, as a much more abundant clone is one base away. This rearrangement joins TRBV6-5 to TRBJ2-3; 10 nucleotides line up with TRBD1. This CDR3 is built from 14 residues. The ends lost 5 bases at V and 4 bases at J; junction bases unmatched: 3. The germline gives CDR1 MNHEY, CDR2 SVGAGI. As DNA, the CDR3 is TGTGCCAGCAGTGAAGGACAGGGGGCAGATACGCAGTATTTT. This codes for CASSEGQGADTQYF.

V and J are TRBV6-5 and TRBJ2-3, with a possible D match to TRBD1 (5 bases). Germline assignment: CDR1 MNHEY and CDR2 SVGAGI. Deletions cut 5 bases from V and 3 bases from J, with 12 bases between. The CDR3 spans 14 residues. The CDR3 region is CASSESRGTDTQYF. The DNA of the CDR3 is TGTGCCAGCAGTGAAAGTAGGGGAACAGATACGCAGTATTTT.

V gene TRBV19 combines with J gene TRBJ1-4; TRBD1 is a possible D gene (6 bases). CDR1 is LNHDA and CDR2 is SQIVND in the germline V gene (reference sequence). The V gene lost 7 bases and the J gene lost 4 bases, with 16 bases spanning the gap. There are 15 residues in the CDR3. In DNA, the CDR3 is TGTGCCAGTACGGGCGTAGGGGGTTATAATGAAAAACTGTTTTTT. It encodes CASTGVGGYNEKLFF.

This chain joins TRBV5-1 and TRBJ2-2; 7 nucleotides line up with TRBD1. Trimming removed 3 bases from V and 5 bases from J; junction bases left unmatched: 10. CDR3 size: 16 residues. The germline gives CDR1 SGHRS, CDR2 YFSETQ. Written as DNA, the CDR3 is TGCGCCAGCAGCTCTAACCCGGGACAGTTGACCGGGGAGCTGTTTTTT. It encodes CASSSNPGQLTGELFF. Based on the CDR3 plus reference TRBV5-1 and TRBJ2-2, the full variable domain is KAGVTQTPRYLIKTRGQQVTLSCSPISGHRSVSWYQQTPGQGLQFLFEYFSETQRNKGNFPGRFSGRQFSNSRSEMNVSTLELGDSALYLCASSSNPGQLTGELFFGEGSRLTVL.

The chain combines TRBV5-1 with TRBJ1-5; TRBD1 matches 8 bases. After removal of 3 bases from V and 4 bases from J, the junction contained 6 bases not matched to a gene. The CDR3 consists of 15 residues. Germline V gene data show CDR1 as SGHRS and CDR2 as YFSETQ. DNA for the CDR3: TGCGCCAGCAGCTCCGGACAGGGAGGGAATCAGCCCCAGCATTTT. Translating it yields CASSSGQGGNQPQHF.

The V gene is TRBV7-9, the J gene TRBJ1-6; D perhaps matches TRBD1 (6 bases). Germline CDR1 SEHNR, CDR2 FQNEAQ (reference sequence). V dropped 4 bases and J dropped 5 bases, with 9 bases sitting between them. The CDR3 is made up of 14 amino acids. The CDR3 nucleotides are TGTGCCAGCAGCTATCAGGGGAATAATTCACCCCTCCACTTT. Amino acid sequence: CASSYQGNNSPLHF.

The chain uses TRBV5-6 and TRBJ2-1; 13 nucleotides align to TRBD2. Germline V gives CDR1 SGHDT, CDR2 YYEEEE. This CDR3 region has 18 residues. With 0 bases clipped from V and 8 bases from J, the junction kept 11 bases outside the gene matches. CDR3 amino acids: CASSLEGLAGPSSDEQFF. For the CDR3, the DNA is TGTGCCAGCAGCTTGGAGGGACTAGCGGGGCCTTCCTCGGATGAGCAGTTCTTC.

The rearrangement uses TRBV10-3 and TRBJ2-5; TRBD2 aligns across 14 bases. This CDR3 region has 15 residues. The germline gives CDR1 ENHRY, CDR2 SYGVKD. V lost 10 bases, J lost 2 bases, and 6 bases stayed unmatched. The CDR3 reads CATRTSGGSQETQYF. For the CDR3, the DNA is TGTGCCACCCGGACTAGCGGGGGGTCACAAGAGACCCAGTACTTC.

The J gene is TRBJ1-2, the V gene TRBV15, with a tentative D call TRBD1 (5 bases). CDR1 is LNHNV, CDR2 YYDKDF, per germline (reference sequence). The CDR3 consists of 15 residues. The V and J ends lost 1 base and 7 bases respectively, with 16 bases between them. CDR3: CATSRGGGGGAGYTF. In nucleotides, the CDR3 is TGTGCCACCAGCAGAGGTGGGGGTGGCGGGGCTGGCTACACCTTC.

The genes are TRBV7-8 and TRBJ1-1, with 7 bases matching TRBD1. The CDR3 covers 13 residues. The germline V gene encodes CDR1 SGHVS and CDR2 FQNEAQ. The V and J ends lost 4 bases and 6 bases, in that order; junction bases with no gene match: 5. For the CDR3, the DNA is TGTGCCAGCAGCTGGGGACAGTCTCCTGAAGCTTTCTTT. Protein sequence: CASSWGQSPEAFF.

This rearrangement joins TRBV28 to TRBJ1-4; tentatively, D is TRBD1 (5 bases). There are 14 residues in the CDR3. V dropped 8 bases and J dropped 0 bases, with 10 bases sitting between them. Germline V gene data show CDR1 as MDHEN and CDR2 as SYDVKM. The CDR3 spells CASGGGATNEKLFF. In DNA, the CDR3 is TGTGCCAGCGGGGGAGGGGCAACTAATGAAAAACTGTTTTTT.

This clone has only one observation. CDR3 DNA sequence: TGTGCCAGCTCACCACCGCGCGCCGGTGACTCTGGAAACACCATATATTTT. Protein: CASSPPRAGDSGNTIYF. J is TRBJ1-3 and V is TRBV18, with unresolved D. This CDR3 is built from 17 residues. Trimming pared 0 bases from V and 0 bases from J, leaving 12 bases between. Germline values: CDR1 KGHSH, CDR2 LQKENI.

This clone was observed once. The chain combines TRBV29-1 with TRBJ1-5; 7 bases agree with TRBD1. CDR1 SQVTM and CDR2 ANQGSEA come from the germline V gene. V was pared by 6 bases and J by 7 bases, with 6 bases of the junction left unmatched. CDR3 length: 12 amino acids. The CDR3, as DNA: TGCAGCGTCGTCACACAGGGGCAGCCCCAGCATTTT. Residues: CSVVTQGQPQHF. The whole variable domain, remainder taken from reference TRBV29-1 and TRBJ1-5, is SAVISQKPSRDICQRGTSLTIQCQVDSQVTMMFWYRQQPGQSLTLIATANQGSEATYESGFVIDKFPISRPNLTFSTLTVSNMSPEDSSIYLCSVVTQGQPQHFGDGTRLSIL.

The chain recombines TRBV4-1 with TRBJ1-3; D ambiguous. Germline values: CDR1 MGHRA, CDR2 YSYEKL. V was cut by 1 base and J by 0 bases, with 10 bases left in between. This CDR3 spans 16 amino acids. CDR3 sequence reads: CASSQGVYSSGNTIYF. CDR3 nucleotides: TGCGCCAGCAGCCAAGGGGTGTACAGCTCTGGAAACACCATATATTTT.

The chain uses TRBV5-6 and TRBJ2-7; D is undetermined. Germline V lookup: CDR1 SGHDT, CDR2 YYEEEE. CDR3 length: 13 amino acids. Trimming stripped 4 bases from V and 0 bases from J, with 8 bases between. The CDR3 nucleotides read TGTGCCAGCAGCCTGACTTACTCCTACGAGCAGTACTTC. Protein sequence: CASSLTYSYEQYF.

The chain couples TRBV6-1 to TRBJ2-1, with 11 bases that match TRBD2. V lost 5 bases and J lost 9; bases outside the gene matches: 9. Looked up from germline, CDR1 is MNHNS and CDR2 is SASEGT. There are 15 residues in the CDR3. The CDR3 protein is CASSISGGALGEQFF. The CDR3 coding sequence is TGTGCCAGCAGTATTAGCGGGGGGGCCCTCGGTGAGCAGTTCTTC.

This chain connects TRBV5-6 to TRBJ2-7, with D perhaps TRBD1 (5 bases). Germline values: CDR1 SGHDT, CDR2 YYEEEE. V was clipped by 4 bases and J by 3 bases, with 23 bases between them. This CDR3 is 17 amino acids long. CDR3 DNA: TGTGCCAGCAGCCGCGAGGCCCCCGGACATCTTCGCTACGAGCAGTACTTC. The encoded protein is CASSREAPGHLRYEQYF.

The chain carries TRBV15 and TRBJ1-5; no clear D. The V gene lost 2 bases and the J gene lost 2 bases, with 13 bases spanning the gap. Germline V lookup: CDR1 LNHNV, CDR2 YYDKDF (reference sequence). CDR3 length equals 16 residues. The DNA of the CDR3 is TGTGCCACCAGCAGACCTCCGCAGGTAGGCAATCAGCCCCAGCATTTT. Protein product: CATSRPPQVGNQPQHF.

Turning to this clone: Other DNA sequences from this sample encode an identical CDR3 as well. The rearrangement uses TRBV28 and TRBJ1-3; 7 nucleotides agree with TRBD1. Losses at the gene ends were 7 bases for V and 0 bases for J; bases not matched to a gene: 15. Per the germline V gene, CDR1 is MDHEN and CDR2 is SYDVKM. CDR3 length: 18 amino acids. The CDR3 DNA follows: TGTGCCAGCAACTACACTCCTAGGGGGCAGGGCTCTGGAAACACCATATATTTT. Translated, it gives CASNYTPRGQGSGNTIYF. Looking up the rest from reference TRBV28 and TRBJ1-3 gives the full variable domain: DVKVTQSSRYLVKRTGEKVFLECVQDMDHENMFWYRQDPGLGLRLIYFSYDVKMKEKGDIPEGYSVSREKKERFSLILESASTNQTSMYLCASNYTPRGQGSGNTIYFGEGSWLTVV.

The J gene is TRBJ1-5, the V gene TRBV6-5, with D possibly matching TRBD1 (6 bases). V gave up 8 bases and J gave up 6 bases, with 14 bases separating them. The V gene's germline CDR1 is MNHEY and CDR2 SVGAGI. CDR3 length equals 13 residues. Written as DNA, the CDR3 is TGTGCCAGCGGGCAGGGGCGTTCTCAGCCCCAGCATTTT. Translation gives CASGQGRSQPQHF.

This chain uses TRBV4-2 with TRBJ1-5; 8 positions match TRBD1. The CDR3 is 17 amino acids. V dropped 2 bases and J dropped 0; count of bases not matched to a gene: 6. Germline CDR1 is LGHNA and CDR2 is YNFKEQ. CDR3 in DNA: TGTGCCAGCAGCCAATTGGGACAGGCCTATAGCAATCAGCCCCAGCATTTT. Residues: CASSQLGQAYSNQPQHF.

This sequence joins TRBV28 and TRBJ2-6; no firm D call. The CDR3 has 15 amino acids. Trimming stripped 4 bases from V and 1 base from J, with 8 bases between. CDR1 MDHEN and CDR2 SYDVKM come from the germline V gene. The CDR3 DNA reads as TGTGCCAGCAGTTCCCCAAATTCTGGGGCCAACGTCCTGACTTTC. Encoded protein: CASSSPNSGANVLTF. The full variable domain, in which reference TRBV28 and TRBJ2-6 provide the parts outside the CDR3, is DVKVTQSSRYLVKRTGEKVFLECVQDMDHENMFWYRQDPGLGLRLIYFSYDVKMKEKGDIPEGYSVSREKKERFSLILESASTNQTSMYLCASSSPNSGANVLTFGAGSRLTVL.

The rearrangement joins TRBV28 to TRBJ2-7; 9 bases align to TRBD2. The V gene end was trimmed by 2 bases and the J gene end by 2 bases; junction bases not matched to a gene: 1. Germline values: CDR1 MDHEN, CDR2 SYDVKM. The CDR3 loop spans 14 amino acids. CDR3: CASSLGGGAYEQYF. The DNA for the CDR3 is TGTGCCAGCAGTTTAGGCGGGGGGGCCTACGAGCAGTACTTC. Drawing the rest from reference TRBV28 and TRBJ2-7, the complete variable domain is DVKVTQSSRYLVKRTGEKVFLECVQDMDHENMFWYRQDPGLGLRLIYFSYDVKMKEKGDIPEGYSVSREKKERFSLILESASTNQTSMYLCASSLGGGAYEQYFGPGTRLTVT.

V is TRBV6-5 and J is TRBJ2-1; 9 bases are shared with TRBD2. The CDR3 loop spans 15 amino acids. V gave up 6 bases and J gave up 1 base; unmatched junction bases: 4. Germline V CDR1 and CDR2: MNHEY, SVGAGI. CDR3 amino acids: CASRLAGTSYNEQFF. The CDR3 DNA is TGTGCCAGCAGGCTAGCGGGGACGTCCTACAATGAGCAGTTCTTC.

Notes on this clone: The junction differs from germline at one of its ends, possibly a read error. The chain links TRBV7-9 to TRBJ2-5; 8 bases are a match to TRBD2. CDR1 and CDR2 from the germline V gene are SEHNR and FQNEAQ (reference sequence). The CDR3 extends over 15 amino acids. The CDR3 DNA reads as TGTTCCAGCAGCTTACCGGGGGGGATTATAGAGACCCAGTACTTC. This encodes CSSSLPGGIIETQYF.